This TCR beta chain was documented in a study of cytomegalovirus exposure and HLA in healthy donors. PCR amplification relied on 60 Vbeta primers (plus 13 Jbeta primers). The repertoire was sequenced with immunoSEQ multiplex PCR; TCRdb's copy has only in-frame clones and lacks some. This table has more than 110,000 clones, over 80% appearing once. This TCR was recovered from a female donor in good health and CMV-seronegative. The sequencing input was PBMCs.

CDR3 nucleotides: TGTGCCAGCGGGGGCGGGAGGGCCGAAGAGACCCAGTACTTC. It encodes CASGGGRAEETQYF. J is TRBJ2-5 and V is TRBV6-4; 9 bases fit TRBD2. Germline CDR1 MRHNA, CDR2 SNTAGT. J was trimmed by 3 bases and V by 8 bases; bases with no gene match: 7. The CDR3 sequence is 14 residues long.